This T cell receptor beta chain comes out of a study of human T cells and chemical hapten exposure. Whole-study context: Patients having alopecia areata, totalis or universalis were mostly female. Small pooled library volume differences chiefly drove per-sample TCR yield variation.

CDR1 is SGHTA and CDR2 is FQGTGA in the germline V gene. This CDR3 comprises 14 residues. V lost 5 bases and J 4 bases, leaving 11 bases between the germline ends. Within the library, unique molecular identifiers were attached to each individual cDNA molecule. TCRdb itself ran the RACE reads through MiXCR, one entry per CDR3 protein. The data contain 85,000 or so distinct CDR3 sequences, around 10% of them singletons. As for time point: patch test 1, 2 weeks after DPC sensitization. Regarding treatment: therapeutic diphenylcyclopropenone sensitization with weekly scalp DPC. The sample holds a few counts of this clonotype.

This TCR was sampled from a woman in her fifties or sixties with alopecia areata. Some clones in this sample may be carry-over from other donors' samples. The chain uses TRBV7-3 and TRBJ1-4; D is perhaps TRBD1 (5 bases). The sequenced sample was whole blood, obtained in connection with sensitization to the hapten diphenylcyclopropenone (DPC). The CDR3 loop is CASSPAGLNEKLFF. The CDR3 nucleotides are TGTGCCAGCAGCCCTGCGGGACTTAATGAAAAACTGTTTTTT.